The following is a TCR beta chain sequence with its context. This sample was included in a study of blood T cells in healthy people across ages. Together with a sample-barcoded 5' primer, a J-beta primer mix was included in a second PCR lasting about 7 to 11 cycles. With 12 random nucleotides, a template-switch adaptor tagged each individual cDNA molecule. TCRdb itself ran the 5' RACE reads through MiXCR, one entry per CDR3 protein. The data show 850,000 to 1,000,000 distinct CDR3 sequences, with roughly 50% seen just once and 13% held by the top ten. The sequenced material came from blood. The TCR originated in a man between 25 and 39 years old in good health.

The CDR3 sequence: CASRTYGDEQFF. The CDR3 nucleotides read TGTGCCAGCAGAACCTATGGGGATGAGCAGTTCTTC. The chain joins TRBV6-5 to TRBJ2-1, with unresolved D. V shed 6 bases and J shed 8 bases, with 11 bases lying between them. Germline V gene data show CDR1 as MNHEY and CDR2 as SVGAGI. This CDR3 comprises 12 residues.